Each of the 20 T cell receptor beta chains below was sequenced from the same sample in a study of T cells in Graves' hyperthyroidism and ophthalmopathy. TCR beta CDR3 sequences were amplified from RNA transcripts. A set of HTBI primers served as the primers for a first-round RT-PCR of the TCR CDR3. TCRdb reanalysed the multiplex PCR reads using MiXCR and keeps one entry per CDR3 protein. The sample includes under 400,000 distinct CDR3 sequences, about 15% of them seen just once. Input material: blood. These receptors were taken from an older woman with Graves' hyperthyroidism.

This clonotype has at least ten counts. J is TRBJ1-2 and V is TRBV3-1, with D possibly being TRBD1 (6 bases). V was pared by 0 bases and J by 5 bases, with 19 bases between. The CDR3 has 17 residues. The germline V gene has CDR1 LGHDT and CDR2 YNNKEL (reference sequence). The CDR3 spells CASSQDVQGDLNYGYTF. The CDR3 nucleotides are TGTGCCAGCAGCCAAGATGTACAGGGAGACCTAAATTATGGCTACACCTTC.

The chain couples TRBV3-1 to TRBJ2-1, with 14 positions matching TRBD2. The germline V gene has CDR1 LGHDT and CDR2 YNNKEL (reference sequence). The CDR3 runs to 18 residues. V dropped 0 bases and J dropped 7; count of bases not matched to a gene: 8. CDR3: CASSQDLGTSGSSNEQFF. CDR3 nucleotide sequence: TGTGCCAGCAGCCAAGACCTCGGGACTAGCGGGAGTTCAAATGAGCAGTTCTTC.

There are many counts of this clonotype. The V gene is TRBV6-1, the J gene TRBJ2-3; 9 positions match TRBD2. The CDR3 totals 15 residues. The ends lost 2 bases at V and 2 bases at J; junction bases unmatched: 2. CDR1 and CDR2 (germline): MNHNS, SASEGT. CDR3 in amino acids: CASSELAGITDTQYF. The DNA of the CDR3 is TGTGCCAGCAGTGAACTAGCGGGGATCACAGATACGCAGTATTTT.

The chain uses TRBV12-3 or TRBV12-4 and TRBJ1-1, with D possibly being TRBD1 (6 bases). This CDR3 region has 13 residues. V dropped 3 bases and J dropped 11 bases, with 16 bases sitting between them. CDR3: CASSLGRGIWAFF. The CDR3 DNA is TGTGCCAGCAGTTTGGGCAGGGGAATTTGGGCTTTCTTT.

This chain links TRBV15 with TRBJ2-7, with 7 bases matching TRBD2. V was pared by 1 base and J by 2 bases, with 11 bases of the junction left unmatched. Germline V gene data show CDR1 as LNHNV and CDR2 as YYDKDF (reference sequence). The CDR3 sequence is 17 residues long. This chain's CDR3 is CATSRGKEAGYAYEQYF. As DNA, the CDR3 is TGTGCCACCAGCAGAGGTAAAGAAGCGGGATACGCCTACGAGCAGTACTTC.

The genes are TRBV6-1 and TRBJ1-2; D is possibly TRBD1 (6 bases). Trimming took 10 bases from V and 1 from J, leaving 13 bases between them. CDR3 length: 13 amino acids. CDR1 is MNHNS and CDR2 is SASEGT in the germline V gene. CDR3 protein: CAIQKGVNYGYTF. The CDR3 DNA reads TGTGCCATCCAGAAGGGGGTTAACTATGGCTACACCTTC.

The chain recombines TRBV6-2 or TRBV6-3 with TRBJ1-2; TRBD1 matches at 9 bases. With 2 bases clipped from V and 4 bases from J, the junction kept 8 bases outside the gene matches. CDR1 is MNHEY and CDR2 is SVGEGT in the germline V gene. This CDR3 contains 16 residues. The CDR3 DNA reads TGTGCCAGCAGTTACATAACAGGGGGCTACGGCTATGGCTACACCTTC. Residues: CASSYITGGYGYGYTF.

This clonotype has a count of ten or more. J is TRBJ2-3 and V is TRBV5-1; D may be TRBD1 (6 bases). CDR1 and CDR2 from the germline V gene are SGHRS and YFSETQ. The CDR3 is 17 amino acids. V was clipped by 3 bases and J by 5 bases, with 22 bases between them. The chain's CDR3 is CASSSSQGSVDRDTQYF. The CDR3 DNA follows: TGCGCCAGCAGCTCCTCTCAGGGGTCTGTAGACAGAGATACGCAGTATTTT.

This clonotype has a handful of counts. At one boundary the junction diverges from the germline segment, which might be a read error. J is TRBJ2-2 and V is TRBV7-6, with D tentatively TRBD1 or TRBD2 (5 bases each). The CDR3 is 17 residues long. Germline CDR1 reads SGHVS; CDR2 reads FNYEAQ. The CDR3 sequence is CASSLDPSAGYTGELVF. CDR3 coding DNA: TGTGCCAGCAGCTTAGACCCCTCGGCAGGGTACACCGGGGAGCTGGTTTTT.

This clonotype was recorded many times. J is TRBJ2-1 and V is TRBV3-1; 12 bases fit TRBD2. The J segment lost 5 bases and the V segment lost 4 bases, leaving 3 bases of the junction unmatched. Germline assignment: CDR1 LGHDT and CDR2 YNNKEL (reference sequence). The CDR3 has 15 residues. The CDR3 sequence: CASSPRTSGNNEQFF. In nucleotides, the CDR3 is TGTGCCAGCAGCCCCCGGACTAGCGGGAACAATGAGCAGTTCTTC.

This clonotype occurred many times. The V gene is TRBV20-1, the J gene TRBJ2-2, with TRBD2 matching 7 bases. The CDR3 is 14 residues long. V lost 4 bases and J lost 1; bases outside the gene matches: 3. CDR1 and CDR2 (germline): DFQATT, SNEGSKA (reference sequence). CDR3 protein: CSATGTMNTGELFF. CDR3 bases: TGCAGTGCTACCGGGACTATGAACACCGGGGAGCTGTTTTTT.

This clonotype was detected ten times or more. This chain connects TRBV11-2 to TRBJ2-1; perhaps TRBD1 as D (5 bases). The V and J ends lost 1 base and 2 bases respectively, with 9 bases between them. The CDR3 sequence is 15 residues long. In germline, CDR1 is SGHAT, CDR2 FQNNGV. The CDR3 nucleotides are TGTGCCAGCAGCTTAGTAGGACAACCCTACAATGAGCAGTTCTTC. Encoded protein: CASSLVGQPYNEQFF.

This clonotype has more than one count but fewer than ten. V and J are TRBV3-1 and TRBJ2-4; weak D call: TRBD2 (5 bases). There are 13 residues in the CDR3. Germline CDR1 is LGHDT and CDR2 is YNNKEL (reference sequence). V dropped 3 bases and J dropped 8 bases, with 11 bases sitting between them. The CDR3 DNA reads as TGTGCCAGCAGCCATTCCCCGCGGGACATTCAGTACTTC. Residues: CASSHSPRDIQYF.

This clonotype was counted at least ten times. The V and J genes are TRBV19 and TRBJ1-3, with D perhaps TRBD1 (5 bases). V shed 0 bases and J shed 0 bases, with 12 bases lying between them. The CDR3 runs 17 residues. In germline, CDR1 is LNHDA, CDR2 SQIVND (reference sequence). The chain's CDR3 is CASSIDGAANSGNTIYF. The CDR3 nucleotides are TGTGCCAGTAGTATAGATGGGGCGGCGAACTCTGGAAACACCATATATTTT.

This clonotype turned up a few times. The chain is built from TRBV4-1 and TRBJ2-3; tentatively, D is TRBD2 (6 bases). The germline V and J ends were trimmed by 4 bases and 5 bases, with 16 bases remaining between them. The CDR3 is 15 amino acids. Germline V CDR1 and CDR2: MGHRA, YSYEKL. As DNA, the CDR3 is TGCGCCAGCAGCCCACGGAGGGCCGTAGAAGATACGCAGTATTTT. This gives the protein CASSPRRAVEDTQYF.

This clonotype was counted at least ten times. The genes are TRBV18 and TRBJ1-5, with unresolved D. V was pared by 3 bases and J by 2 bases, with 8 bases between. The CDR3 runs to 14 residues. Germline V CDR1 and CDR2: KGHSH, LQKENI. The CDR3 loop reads CASSPMPRNQPQHF. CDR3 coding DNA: TGTGCCAGCTCACCGATGCCTCGCAATCAGCCCCAGCATTTT.

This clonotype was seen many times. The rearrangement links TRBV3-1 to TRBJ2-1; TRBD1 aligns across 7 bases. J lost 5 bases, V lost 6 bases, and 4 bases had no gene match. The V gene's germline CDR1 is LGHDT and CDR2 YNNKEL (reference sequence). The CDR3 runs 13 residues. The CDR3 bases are TGTGCCAGCAGTGGGACAGTCAACAATGAGCAGTTCTTC. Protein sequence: CASSGTVNNEQFF.

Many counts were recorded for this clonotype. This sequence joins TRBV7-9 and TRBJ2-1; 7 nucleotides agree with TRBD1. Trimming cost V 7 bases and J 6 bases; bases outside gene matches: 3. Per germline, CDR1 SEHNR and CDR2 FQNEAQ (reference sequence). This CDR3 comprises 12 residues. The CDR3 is CASTQGRNEQFF. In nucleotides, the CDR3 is TGTGCCAGCACACAGGGGCGCAATGAGCAGTTCTTC.

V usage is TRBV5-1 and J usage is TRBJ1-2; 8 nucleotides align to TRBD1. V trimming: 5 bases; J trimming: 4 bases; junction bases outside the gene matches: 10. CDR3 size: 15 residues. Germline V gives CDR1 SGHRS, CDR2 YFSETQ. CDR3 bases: TGCGCCAGCAGTCAATCAGGGGGCGCGGGCTATGGCTACACCTTC. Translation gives CASSQSGGAGYGYTF.

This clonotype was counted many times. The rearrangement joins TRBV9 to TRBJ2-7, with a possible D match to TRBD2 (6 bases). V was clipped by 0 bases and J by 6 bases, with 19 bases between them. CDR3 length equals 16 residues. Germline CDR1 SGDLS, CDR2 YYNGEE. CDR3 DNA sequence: TGTGCCAGCAGCGTAGGGTCGTCGCTTGGACTAAGCGAGCAGTACTTC. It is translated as CASSVGSSLGLSEQYF.